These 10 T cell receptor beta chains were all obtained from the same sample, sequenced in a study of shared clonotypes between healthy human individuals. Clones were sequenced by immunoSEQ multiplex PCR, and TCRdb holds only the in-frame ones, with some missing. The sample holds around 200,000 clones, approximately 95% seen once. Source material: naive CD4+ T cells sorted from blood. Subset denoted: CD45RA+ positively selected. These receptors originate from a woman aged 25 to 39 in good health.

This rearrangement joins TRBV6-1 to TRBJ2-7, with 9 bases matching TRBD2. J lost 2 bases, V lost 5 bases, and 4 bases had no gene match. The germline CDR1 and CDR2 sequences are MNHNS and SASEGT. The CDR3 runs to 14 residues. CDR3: CASSKGLATYEQYF. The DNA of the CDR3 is TGTGCCAGCAGTAAAGGACTAGCGACCTACGAGCAGTACTTC.

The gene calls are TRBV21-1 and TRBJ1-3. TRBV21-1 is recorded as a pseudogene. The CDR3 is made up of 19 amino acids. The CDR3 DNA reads TGTGCCAGCAGCACCCCCTCTCACTCCGGGAAAATCGATCGGAACACCATATATTTT. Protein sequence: CASSTPSHSGKIDRNTIYF.

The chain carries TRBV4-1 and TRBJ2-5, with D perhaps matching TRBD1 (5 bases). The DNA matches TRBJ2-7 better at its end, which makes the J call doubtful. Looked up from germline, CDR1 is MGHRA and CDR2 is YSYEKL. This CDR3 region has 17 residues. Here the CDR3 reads CASSQFPRNRSSYEQYF. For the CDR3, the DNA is TGCGCCAGCAGCCAATTCCCCCGCAACAGGAGCTCCTACGAGCAGTACTTC.

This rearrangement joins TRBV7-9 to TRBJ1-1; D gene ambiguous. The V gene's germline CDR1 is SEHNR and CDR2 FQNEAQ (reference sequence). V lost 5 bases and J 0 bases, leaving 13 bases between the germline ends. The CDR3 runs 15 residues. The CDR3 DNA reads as TGTGCCAGCAGCCTCCTTAAAGGGATGAACACTGAAGCTTTCTTT. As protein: CASSLLKGMNTEAFF.

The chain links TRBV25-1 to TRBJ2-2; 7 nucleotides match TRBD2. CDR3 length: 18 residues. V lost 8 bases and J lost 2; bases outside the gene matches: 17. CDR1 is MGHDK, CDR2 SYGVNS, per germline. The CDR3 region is CASSLSSGLPYNTGELFF. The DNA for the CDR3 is TGTGCCAGCTCCCTCAGTAGCGGGCTCCCATATAACACCGGGGAGCTGTTTTTT.

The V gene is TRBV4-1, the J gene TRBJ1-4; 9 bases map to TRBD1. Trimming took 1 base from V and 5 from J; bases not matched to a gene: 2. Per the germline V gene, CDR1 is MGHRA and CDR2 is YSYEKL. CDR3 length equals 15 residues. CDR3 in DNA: TGCGCCAGCAGCCAAGTTGGGACAGGGAATGAAAAACTGTTTTTT. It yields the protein CASSQVGTGNEKLFF.

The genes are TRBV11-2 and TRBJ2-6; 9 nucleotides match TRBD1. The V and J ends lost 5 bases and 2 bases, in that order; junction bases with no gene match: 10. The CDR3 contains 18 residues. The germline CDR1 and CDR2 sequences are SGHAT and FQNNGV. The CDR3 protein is CASSSRGQGLTGANVLTF. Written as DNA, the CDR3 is TGTGCCAGCAGCAGTAGGGGACAGGGCTTAACTGGGGCCAACGTCCTGACTTTC.

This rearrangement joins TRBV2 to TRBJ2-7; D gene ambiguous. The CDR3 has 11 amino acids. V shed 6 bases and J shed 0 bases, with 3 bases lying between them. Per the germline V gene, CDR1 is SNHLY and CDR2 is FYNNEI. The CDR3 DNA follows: TGTGCCAGCAGGTACTCCTACGAGCAGTACTTC. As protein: CASRYSYEQYF.

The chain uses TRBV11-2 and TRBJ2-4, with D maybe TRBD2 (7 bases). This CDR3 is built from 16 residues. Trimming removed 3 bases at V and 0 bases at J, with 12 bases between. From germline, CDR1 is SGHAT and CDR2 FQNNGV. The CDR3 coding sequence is TGTGCCAGCAGCTTGAGGGGGGGCATAGCCAAAAACATTCAGTACTTC. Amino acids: CASSLRGGIAKNIQYF.

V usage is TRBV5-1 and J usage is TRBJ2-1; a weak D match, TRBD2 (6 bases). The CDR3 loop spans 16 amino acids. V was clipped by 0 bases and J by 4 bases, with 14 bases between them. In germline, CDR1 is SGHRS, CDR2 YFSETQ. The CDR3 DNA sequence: TGCGCCAGCAGCTTGGGGTTGGGCGGGGCGTACAATGAGCAGTTCTTC. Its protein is CASSLGLGGAYNEQFF.